This T cell receptor (beta chain) was captured in a study of molecular identifiers for immune sequencing clone quantification. Via MiXCR, TCRdb re-called the PCR reads, giving one row per CDR3 protein. The profile shows approximately 550,000 distinct CDR3 sequences, about a fifth of them singletons. Libraries of naive CD8 T cells were made from about 21,000 to 970,000 sorted cells. They used 10%, 30% or 50% RNA. As CD8+CD4-CCR7+CD45RA+ cells, naive CD8 T cells were sorted. This clonotype showed up many times. This CDR3 has 15 amino acids. V was cut by 3 bases and J by 0 bases, with 11 bases left in between. Germline-derived CDR1 and CDR2 are DFQATT and SNEGSKA (reference sequence).

The origin of this receptor is a human donor in good health. Some libraries in this study had Jurkat cell RNA spiked in. The sample was naive CD8+ T cells from blood, with Jurkat cell RNA spiked in. Stated subset: FACS-sorted CD8+CD4-CCR7+CD45RA+ naive T cells. The rearrangement links TRBV20-1 to TRBJ1-4, with D unresolved. The CDR3: CSASFLVATNEKLFF. The CDR3 region has the DNA TGCAGTGCTAGCTTTCTTGTTGCAACTAATGAAAAACTGTTTTTT.